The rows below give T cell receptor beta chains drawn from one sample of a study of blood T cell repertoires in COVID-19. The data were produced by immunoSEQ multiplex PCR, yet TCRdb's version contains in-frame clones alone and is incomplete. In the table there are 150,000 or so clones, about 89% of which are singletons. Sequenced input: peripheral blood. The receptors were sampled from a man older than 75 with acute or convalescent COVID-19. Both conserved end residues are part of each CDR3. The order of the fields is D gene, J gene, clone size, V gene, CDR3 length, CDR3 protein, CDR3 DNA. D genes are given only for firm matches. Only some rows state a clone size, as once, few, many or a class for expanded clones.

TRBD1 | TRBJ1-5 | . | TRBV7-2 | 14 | CASSLGQGNQPQHF | TGTGCCAGCAGCTTGGGACAGGGGAATCAGCCCCAGCATTTT
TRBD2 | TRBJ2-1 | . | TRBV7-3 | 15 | CASSTRLAVYNEQFF | TGTGCCAGCAGCACCCGACTAGCGGTCTACAATGAGCAGTTCTTC
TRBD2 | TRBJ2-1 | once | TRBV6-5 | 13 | CASRPGLVGEQFF | TGTGCCAGCAGGCCGGGACTAGTAGGTGAGCAGTTCTTC
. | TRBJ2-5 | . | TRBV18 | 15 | CASSPPAPMRETQYF | TGTGCCAGCTCACCACCTGCGCCCATGCGAGAGACCCAGTACTTC
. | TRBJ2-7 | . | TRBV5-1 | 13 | CASSFQGSYEQYF | TGCGCCAGCAGTTTTCAGGGATCCTACGAGCAGTACTTC
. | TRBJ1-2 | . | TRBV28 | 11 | CATTQPEGYTF | TGTGCCACCACACAGCCAGAGGGCTACACCTTC
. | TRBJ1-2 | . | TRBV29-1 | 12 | CSVESAGEGYTF | TGCAGCGTTGAGTCCGCGGGCGAAGGCTACACCTTC
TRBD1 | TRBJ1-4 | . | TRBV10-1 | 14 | CASVFRDSNEKLFF | TGCGCCAGCGTCTTTAGGGACAGTAATGAAAAACTGTTTTTT
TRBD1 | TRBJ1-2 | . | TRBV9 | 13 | CASSEGQGGGYTF | TGTGCCAGCAGCGAGGGACAGGGAGGTGGCTACACCTTC
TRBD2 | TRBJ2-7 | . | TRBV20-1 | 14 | CSASWSGASYEQYF | TGCAGTGCTAGTTGGAGCGGGGCCAGCTACGAGCAGTACTTC
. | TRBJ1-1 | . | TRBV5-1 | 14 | CASSLGVIPGEAFF | TGCGCCAGCAGCTTGGGTGTGATCCCAGGGGAAGCTTTCTTT
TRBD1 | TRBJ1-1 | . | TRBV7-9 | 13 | CASSGQVGTEAFF | TGTGCCAGCAGCGGACAGGTGGGCACTGAAGCTTTCTTT
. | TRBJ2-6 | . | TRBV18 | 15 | CASSPLPRGANVLTF | TGTGCCAGCTCACCACTACCTAGAGGGGCCAACGTCCTGACTTTC
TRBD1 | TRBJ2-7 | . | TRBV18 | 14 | CASSPQGASYEQYF | TGTGCCAGCTCACCACAGGGGGCCAGTTACGAGCAGTACTTC
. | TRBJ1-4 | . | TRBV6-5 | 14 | CASSLNGANEKLFF | TGTGCCAGCAGTCTGAACGGAGCTAATGAAAAACTGTTTTTT
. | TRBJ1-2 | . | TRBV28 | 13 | CASTRGGSYGYTF | TGTGCCAGCACGAGGGGGGGTAGCTATGGCTACACCTTC
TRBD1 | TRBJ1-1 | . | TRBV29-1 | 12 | CSATTGVTEAFF | TGCAGCGCTACGACAGGGGTCACTGAAGCTTTCTTT
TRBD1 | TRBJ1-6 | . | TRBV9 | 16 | CASSADRESYNSPLHF | TGTGCCAGCAGCGCTGACAGGGAATCCTATAATTCACCCCTCCACTTT
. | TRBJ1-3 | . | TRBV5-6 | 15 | CASSITGSSGNTIYF | TGTGCCAGCAGCATCACAGGGAGCTCTGGAAACACCATATATTTT
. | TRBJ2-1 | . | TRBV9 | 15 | CASSVAGTTSNEQFF | TGTGCCAGCAGCGTAGCGGGAACGACTTCGAATGAGCAGTTCTTC
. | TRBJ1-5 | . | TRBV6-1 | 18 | CASSDRGGRPYSNQPQHF | TGTGCCAGCAGTGACCGAGGAGGGCGACCTTATAGCAATCAGCCCCAGCATTTT
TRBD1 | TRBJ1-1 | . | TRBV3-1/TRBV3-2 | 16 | CASSRKYTGGRTEAFF | TGTGCCAGCAGCCGCAAGTACACAGGGGGTAGGACTGAAGCTTTCTTT
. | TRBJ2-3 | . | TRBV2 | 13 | CASRRMTADTQYF | TGTGCCAGCCGGCGGATGACCGCAGATACGCAGTATTTT
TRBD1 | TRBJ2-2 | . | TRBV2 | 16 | CASSEGGTGRIGELFF | TGTGCCAGCAGTGAAGGAGGGACAGGGCGGATCGGGGAGCTGTTTTTT
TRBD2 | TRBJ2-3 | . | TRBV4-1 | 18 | CASSLGLAGIGGADTQYF | TGCGCCAGCAGCCTAGGACTAGCGGGGATTGGAGGCGCAGATACGCAGTATTTT
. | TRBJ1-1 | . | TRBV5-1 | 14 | CASSLRGLDTEAFF | TGCGCCAGCAGCTTGCGGGGGTTGGACACTGAAGCTTTCTTT
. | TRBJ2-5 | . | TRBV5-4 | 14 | CASSLEVGRETQYF | TGTGCCAGCAGCTTGGAGGTGGGGAGGGAGACCCAGTACTTC
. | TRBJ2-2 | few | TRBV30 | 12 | CAWSGGVGELFF | TGTGCCTGGAGCGGAGGAGTCGGGGAGCTGTTTTTT
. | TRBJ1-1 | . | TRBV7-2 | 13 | CASSLGVREDLSF | TGTGCCAGCAGCTTAGGGGTCAGGGAGGACCTTTCCTTT
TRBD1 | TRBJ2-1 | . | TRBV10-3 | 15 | CAIRQGMDSYNEQFF | TGTGCCATTAGACAGGGGATGGACTCCTACAATGAGCAGTTCTTC
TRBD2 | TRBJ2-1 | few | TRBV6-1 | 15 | CASSETSGRKNEQFF | TGTGCCAGCAGTGAAACGAGCGGGAGGAAGAATGAGCAGTTCTTC
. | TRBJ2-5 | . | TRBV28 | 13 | CASSLGSQETQYF | TGTGCCAGCAGTTTGGGCAGCCAAGAGACCCAGTACTTC
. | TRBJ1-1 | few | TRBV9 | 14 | CASSVASMNTEAFF | TGTGCCAGCAGCGTAGCTAGCATGAACACTGAAGCTTTCTTT
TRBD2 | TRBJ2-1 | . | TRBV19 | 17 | CASSTRTSGSSYNEQFF | TGTGCCAGTAGTACCAGGACTAGCGGGAGCTCCTACAATGAGCAGTTCTTC
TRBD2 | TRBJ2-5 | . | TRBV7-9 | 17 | CASSDETSGVTSETQYF | TGTGCCAGCAGCGACGAGACTAGCGGGGTTACCTCAGAGACCCAGTACTTC
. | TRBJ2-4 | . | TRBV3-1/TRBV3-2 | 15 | CASSLATGTKNIQYF | TGTGCCAGCAGCCTAGCGACAGGCACCAAAAACATTCAGTACTTC
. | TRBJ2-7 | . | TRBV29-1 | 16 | CSVFSPSKGVGYEQYF | TGCAGCGTTTTCAGCCCGTCGAAGGGGGTCGGGTACGAGCAGTACTTC
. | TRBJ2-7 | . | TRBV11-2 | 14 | CASSLRTGSYEQYF | TGTGCCAGCAGCTTACGTACGGGTTCCTACGAGCAGTACTTC
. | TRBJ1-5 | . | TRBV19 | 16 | CASSIDGGRGAQPQHF | TGTGCCAGTAGTATAGATGGAGGCAGGGGAGCACAGCCCCAGCATTTT
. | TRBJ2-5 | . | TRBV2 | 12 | CASREVGETQYF | TGTGCCAGCAGGGAAGTCGGAGAGACCCAGTACTTC
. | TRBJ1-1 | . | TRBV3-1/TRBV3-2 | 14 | CASSLVGENTEAFF | TGTGCCAGCAGCCTCGTAGGGGAGAACACTGAAGCTTTCTTT
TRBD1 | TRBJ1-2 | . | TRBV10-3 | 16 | CAISMTRGEANYGYTF | TGTGCCATCAGCATGACCAGGGGGGAGGCTAACTATGGCTACACCTTC
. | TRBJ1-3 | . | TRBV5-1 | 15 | CASSESPVEGNTIYF | TGCGCCAGCAGCGAGAGTCCTGTGGAGGGAAACACCATATATTTT
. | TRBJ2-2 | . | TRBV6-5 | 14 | CASRRDFGGGELFF | TGTGCCAGCAGGAGGGACTTCGGGGGCGGGGAGCTGTTTTTT